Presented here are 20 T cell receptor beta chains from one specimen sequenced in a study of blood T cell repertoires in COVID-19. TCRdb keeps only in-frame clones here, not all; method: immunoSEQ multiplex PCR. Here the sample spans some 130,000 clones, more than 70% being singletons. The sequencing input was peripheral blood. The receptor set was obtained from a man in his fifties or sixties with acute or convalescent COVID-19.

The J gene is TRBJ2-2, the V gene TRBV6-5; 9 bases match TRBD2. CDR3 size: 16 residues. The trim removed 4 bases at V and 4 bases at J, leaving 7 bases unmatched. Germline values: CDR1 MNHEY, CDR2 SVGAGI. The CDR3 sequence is CASSWSSGVFTGELFF. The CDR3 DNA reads TGTGCCAGCAGTTGGTCTAGCGGGGTATTCACCGGGGAGCTGTTTTTT.

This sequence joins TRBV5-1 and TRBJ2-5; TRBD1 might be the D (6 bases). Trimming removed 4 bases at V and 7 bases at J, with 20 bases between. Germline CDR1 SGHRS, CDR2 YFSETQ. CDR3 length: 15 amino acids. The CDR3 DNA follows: TGCGCCAGCAGCCAGGAGGTGGCGGGCAGGGGGACCCAGTACTTC. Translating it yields CASSQEVAGRGTQYF.

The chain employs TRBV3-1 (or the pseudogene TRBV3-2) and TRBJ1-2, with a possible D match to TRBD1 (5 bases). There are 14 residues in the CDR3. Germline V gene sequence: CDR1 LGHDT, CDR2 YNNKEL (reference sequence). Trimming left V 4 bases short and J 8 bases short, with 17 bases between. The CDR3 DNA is TGTGCCAGCAGCCCCCCCGGGGGATCGGGCGGCTACACCTTC. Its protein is CASSPPGGSGGYTF.

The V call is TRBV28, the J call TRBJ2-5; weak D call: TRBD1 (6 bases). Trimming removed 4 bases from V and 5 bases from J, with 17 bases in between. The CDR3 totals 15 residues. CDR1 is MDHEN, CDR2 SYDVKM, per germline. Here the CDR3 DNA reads TGTGCCAGCAGTTCCGGACAGACCACCCCCGAGACCCAGTACTTC. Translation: CASSSGQTTPETQYF.

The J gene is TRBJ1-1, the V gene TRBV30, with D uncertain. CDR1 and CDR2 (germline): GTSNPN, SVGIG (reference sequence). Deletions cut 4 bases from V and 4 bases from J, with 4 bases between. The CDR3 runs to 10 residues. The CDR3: CAWKLTEAFF. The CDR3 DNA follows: TGTGCCTGGAAACTCACTGAAGCTTTCTTT.

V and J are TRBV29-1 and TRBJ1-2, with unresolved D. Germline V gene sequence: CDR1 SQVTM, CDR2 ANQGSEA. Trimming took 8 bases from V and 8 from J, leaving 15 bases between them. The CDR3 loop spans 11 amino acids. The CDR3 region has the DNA TGCAGCTTCGGGTACTCCAAAGGCTACACCTTC. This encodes CSFGYSKGYTF.

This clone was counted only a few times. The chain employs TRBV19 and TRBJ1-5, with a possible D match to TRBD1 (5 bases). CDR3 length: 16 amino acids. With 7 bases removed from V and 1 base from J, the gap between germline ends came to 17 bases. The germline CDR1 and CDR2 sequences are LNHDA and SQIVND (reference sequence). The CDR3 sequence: CASTRALLPSNQPQHF. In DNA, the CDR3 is TGTGCCAGTACCAGGGCTCTCCTCCCAAGCAATCAGCCCCAGCATTTT.

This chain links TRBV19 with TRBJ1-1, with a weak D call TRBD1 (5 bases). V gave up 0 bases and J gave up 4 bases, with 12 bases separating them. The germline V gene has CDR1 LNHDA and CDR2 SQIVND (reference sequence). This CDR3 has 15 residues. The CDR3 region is CASSIDGGGGTEAFF. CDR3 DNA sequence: TGTGCCAGTAGTATAGATGGTGGGGGAGGCACTGAAGCTTTCTTT.

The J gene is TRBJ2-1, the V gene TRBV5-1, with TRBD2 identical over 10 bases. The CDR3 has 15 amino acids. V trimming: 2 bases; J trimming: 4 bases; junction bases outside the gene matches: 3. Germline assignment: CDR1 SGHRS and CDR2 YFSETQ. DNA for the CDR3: TGCGCCAGCAGCTTAACTAGCGGGGAGTACAATGAGCAGTTCTTC. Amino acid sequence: CASSLTSGEYNEQFF.

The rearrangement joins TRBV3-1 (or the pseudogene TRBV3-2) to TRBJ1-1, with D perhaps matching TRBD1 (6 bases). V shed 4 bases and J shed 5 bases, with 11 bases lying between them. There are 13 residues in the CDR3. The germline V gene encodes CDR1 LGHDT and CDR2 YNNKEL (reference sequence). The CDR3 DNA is TGTGCCAGCAGCCGACAGGATAGGACTGAAGCTTTCTTT. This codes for CASSRQDRTEAFF.

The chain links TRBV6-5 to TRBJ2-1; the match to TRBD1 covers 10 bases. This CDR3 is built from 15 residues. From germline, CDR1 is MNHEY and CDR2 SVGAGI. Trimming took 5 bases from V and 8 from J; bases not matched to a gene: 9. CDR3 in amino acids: CASSPWDRGRDEQFF. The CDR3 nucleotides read TGTGCCAGCAGTCCGTGGGACAGGGGACGCGATGAGCAGTTCTTC.

CDR3 in DNA: TGTGCCAGCAGCCTAGGACAGGGTCACTATGGCTACACCTTC. Its translation: CASSLGQGHYGYTF. The chain is built from TRBV6-6 and TRBJ1-2, with 8 bases fitting TRBD1. This CDR3 is 14 amino acids long. The germline gives CDR1 MNHNY, CDR2 SVGAGI (reference sequence). Trimming at V came to 6 bases and at J to 3 bases, leaving 6 bases not matched to a gene.

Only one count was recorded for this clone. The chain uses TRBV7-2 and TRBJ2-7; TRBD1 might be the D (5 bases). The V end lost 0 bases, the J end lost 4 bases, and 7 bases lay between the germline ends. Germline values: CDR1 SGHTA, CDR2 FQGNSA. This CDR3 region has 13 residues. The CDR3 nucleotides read TGTGCCAGCAGCTTAGCTCGACAGTACGAGCAGTACTTC. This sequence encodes CASSLARQYEQYF.

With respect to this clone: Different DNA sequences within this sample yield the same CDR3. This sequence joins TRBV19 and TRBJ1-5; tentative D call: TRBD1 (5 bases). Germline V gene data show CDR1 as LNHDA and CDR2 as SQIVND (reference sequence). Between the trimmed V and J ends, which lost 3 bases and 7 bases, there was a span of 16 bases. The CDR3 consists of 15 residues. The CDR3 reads CASSISKGGGQPQHF. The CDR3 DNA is TGTGCCAGTAGTATCTCTAAGGGCGGGGGACAGCCCCAGCATTTT.

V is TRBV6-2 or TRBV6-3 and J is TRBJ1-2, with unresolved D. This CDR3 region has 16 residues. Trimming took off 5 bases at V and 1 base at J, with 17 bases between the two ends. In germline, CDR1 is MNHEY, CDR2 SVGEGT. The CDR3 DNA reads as TGTGCCAGCAGTCGCGGTTTCACGTTGGATAACTATGGCTACACCTTC. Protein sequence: CASSRGFTLDNYGYTF.

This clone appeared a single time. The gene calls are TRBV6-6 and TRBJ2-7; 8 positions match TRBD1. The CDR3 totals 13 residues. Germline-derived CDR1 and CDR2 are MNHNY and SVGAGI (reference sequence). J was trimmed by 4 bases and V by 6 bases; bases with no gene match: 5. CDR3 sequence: CASRSGGRYEQYF. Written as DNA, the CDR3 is TGTGCCAGCAGATCAGGGGGCCGGTACGAGCAGTACTTC.

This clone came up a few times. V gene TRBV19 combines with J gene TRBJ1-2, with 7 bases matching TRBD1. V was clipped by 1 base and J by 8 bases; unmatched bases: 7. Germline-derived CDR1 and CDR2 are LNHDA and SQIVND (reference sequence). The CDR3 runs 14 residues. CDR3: CASSIAAGGYGYTF. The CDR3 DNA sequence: TGTGCCAGTAGTATAGCGGCAGGGGGATACGGCTACACCTTC. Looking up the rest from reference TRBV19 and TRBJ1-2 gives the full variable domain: DGGITQSPKYLFRKEGQNVTLSCEQNLNHDAMYWYRQDPGQGLRLIYYSQIVNDFQKGDIAEGYSVSREKKESFPLTVTSAQKNPTAFYLCASSIAAGGYGYTFGSGTRLTVV.

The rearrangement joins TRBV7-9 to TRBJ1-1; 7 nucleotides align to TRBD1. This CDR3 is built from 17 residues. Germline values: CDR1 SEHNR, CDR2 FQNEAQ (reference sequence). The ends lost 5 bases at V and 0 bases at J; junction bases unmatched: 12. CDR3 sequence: CASSPDRKPIMNTEAFF. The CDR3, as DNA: TGTGCCAGCAGCCCGGACAGGAAACCCATCATGAACACTGAAGCTTTCTTT.

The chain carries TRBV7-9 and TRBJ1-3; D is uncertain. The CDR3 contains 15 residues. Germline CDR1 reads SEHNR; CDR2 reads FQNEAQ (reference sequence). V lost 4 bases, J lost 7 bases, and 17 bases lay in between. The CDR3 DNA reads TGTGCCAGCAGCTCTCAATCCATGCTCCGGAACACCATATATTTT. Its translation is CASSSQSMLRNTIYF.

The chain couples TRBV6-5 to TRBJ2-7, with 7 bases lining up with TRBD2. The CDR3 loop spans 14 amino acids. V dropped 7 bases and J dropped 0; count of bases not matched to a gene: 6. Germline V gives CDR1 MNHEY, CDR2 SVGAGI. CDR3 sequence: CASTSSGSSYEQYF. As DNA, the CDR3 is TGTGCCAGCACATCTAGCGGAAGCTCCTACGAGCAGTACTTC.